This T cell receptor beta chain was documented in a study of vaccination and CD4 T cells after COVID-19. Study in general: Samples taken post-COVID came a median approximately 100 days after diagnosis, ranging from 35 to 161. Researchers treated cells with overlapping spike peptides taken from SARS-CoV-2, HCoV-NL63, HCoV-OC43 and HCoV-229E.

Germline V gene sequence: CDR1 SGHTA, CDR2 FQGNSA. Trimming took off 4 bases at V and 2 bases at J, with 4 bases between the two ends. The CDR3 runs to 12 residues. Sequence data for DNA of cultured CD4+ T cells were generated by the Oncomine TCR Beta short-read assay. TCRdb re-called the PCR reads with MiXCR, one entry per CDR3 protein. The table has approximately 15,000 distinct CDR3 sequences, 45% seen once. In regard to this clonotype: The antigen is not known.

Treatment denoted: roughly 11-day PBMC culture with coronavirus spike peptide pools or control peptides (ViraFEST assay). The genes are TRBV7-2 and TRBJ2-3, with D hard to call. This clonotype originated in a human donor who received a COVID-19 vaccine. Material: CD4+ T cells from blood, cultured in vitro, obtained before SARS-CoV-2 vaccination. CDR3 nucleotides: TGTGCCAGCAGCTCGTACACAGATACGCAGTATTTT. It encodes CASSSYTDTQYF.